This T cell receptor (beta chain) was sequenced for a study of beta chain features in type 1 diabetes. Points from the study as a whole: Shorter TCRB CDR3s, moderately but significantly so, were found in Type 1 diabetes patients in all four CD4+ subsets.

V gave up 1 base and J gave up 11 bases, with 8 bases separating them. The CDR3 is made up of 11 amino acids. Germline V gives CDR1 SEHNR, CDR2 FQNEAQ (reference sequence). As every portion of the isolated RNA was reverse transcribed, the sequencing read expressed TCRB transcripts. Produced via immunoSEQ multiplex PCR; TCRdb's table is partial and in-frame only. The sample carries more than 250,000 clones, 15% recorded once. This clone was seen a single time. Its antigen remains unknown. Material for sequencing was naive CD4+ T cells from blood. The chain has TRBV7-9 and TRBJ1-1; D is perhaps TRBD1 (6 bases). The clonotype originates from a man between 18 and 29 years old with type 1 diabetes. Written as DNA, the CDR3 is TGTGCCAGCAGCTTAGACAGGGCGGCTTTCTTT. Translating gives CASSLDRAAFF.